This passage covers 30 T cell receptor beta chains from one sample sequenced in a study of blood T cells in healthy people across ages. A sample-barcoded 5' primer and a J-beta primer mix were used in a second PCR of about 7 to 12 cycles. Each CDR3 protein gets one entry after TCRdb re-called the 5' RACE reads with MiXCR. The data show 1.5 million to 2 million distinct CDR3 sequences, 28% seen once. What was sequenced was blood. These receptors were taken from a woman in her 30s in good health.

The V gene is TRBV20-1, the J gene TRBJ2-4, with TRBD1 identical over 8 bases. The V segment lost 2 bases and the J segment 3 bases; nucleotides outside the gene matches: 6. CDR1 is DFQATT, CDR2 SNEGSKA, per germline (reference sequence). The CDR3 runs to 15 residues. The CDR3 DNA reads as TGCAGTGCTAGAACCACAGGGGGTGGCAAAAACATTCAGTACTTC. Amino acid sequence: CSARTTGGGKNIQYF.

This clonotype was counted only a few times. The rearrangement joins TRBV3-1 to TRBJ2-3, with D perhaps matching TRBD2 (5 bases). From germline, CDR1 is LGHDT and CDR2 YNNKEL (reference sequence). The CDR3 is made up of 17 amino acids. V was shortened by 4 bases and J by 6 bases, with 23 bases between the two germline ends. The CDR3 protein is CASSLRGRSGLEDTQYF. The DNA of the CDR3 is TGTGCCAGCAGCCTAAGAGGGAGATCGGGGTTGGAGGATACGCAGTATTTT.

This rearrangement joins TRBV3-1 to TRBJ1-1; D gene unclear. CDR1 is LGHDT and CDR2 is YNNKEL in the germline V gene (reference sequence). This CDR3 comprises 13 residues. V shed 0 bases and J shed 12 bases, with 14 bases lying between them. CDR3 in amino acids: CASSQEEEFGTFF. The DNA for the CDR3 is TGTGCCAGCAGCCAAGAGGAGGAATTCGGAACTTTCTTT.

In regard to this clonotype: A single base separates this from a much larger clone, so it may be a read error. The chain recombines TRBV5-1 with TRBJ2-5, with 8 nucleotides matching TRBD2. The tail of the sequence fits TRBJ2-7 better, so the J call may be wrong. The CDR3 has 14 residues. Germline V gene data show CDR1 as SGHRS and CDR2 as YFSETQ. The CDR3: CASSWVRGGHEQYF. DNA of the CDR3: TGCGCCAGCAGCTGGGTCCGGGGGGGCCACGAGCAGTACTTC.

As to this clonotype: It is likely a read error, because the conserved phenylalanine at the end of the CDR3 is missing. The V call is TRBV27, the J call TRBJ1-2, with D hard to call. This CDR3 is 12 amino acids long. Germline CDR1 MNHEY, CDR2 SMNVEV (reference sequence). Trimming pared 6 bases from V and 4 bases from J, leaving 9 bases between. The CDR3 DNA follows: TGTGCCAGCAGGGACTGGGCCTATGGCTACACCTTA. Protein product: CASRDWAYGYTL.

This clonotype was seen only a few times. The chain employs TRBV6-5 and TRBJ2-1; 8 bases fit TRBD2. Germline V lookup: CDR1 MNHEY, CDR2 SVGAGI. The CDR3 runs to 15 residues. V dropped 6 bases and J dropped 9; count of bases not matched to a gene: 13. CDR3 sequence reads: CASSKQPGGPGEQFF. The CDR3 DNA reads TGTGCCAGCAGCAAGCAACCGGGAGGGCCTGGTGAGCAGTTCTTC.

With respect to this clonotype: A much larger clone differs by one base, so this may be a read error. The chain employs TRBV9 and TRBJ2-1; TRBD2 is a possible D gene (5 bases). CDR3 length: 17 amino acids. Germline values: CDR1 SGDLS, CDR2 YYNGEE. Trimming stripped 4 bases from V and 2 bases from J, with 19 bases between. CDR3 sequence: CASSRRRTLVAYNEQFF. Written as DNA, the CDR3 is TGTGCCAGCAGCCGAAGGCGAACACTAGTAGCCTACAATGAGCAGTTCTTC.

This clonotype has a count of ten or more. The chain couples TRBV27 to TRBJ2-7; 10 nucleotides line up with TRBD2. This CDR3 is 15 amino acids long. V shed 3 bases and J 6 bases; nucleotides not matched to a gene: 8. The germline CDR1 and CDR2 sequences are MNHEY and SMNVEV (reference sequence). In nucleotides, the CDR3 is TGTGCCAGCAGTTTGGATCTAGCGGGAGCAGCCGAGCAGTACTTC. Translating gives CASSLDLAGAAEQYF.

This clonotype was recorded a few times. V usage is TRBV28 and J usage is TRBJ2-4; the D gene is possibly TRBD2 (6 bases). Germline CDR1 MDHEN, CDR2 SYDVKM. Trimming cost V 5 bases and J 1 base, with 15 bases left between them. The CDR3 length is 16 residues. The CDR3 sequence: CASSRNGGRAKNIQYF. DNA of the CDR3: TGTGCCAGCAGTAGAAACGGGGGTAGGGCCAAAAACATTCAGTACTTC.

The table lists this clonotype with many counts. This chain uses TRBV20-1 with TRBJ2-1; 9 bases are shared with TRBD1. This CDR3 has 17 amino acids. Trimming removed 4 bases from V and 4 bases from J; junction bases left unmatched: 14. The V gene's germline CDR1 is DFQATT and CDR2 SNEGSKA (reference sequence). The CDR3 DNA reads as TGCAGTGCTAAGCTTGTTCTGGGACAGGGCCCGTACAATGAGCAGTTCTTC. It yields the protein CSAKLVLGQGPYNEQFF.

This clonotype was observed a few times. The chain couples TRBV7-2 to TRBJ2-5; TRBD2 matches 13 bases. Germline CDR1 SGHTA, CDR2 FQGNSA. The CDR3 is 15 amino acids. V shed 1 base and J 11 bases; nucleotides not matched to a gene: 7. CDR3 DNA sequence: TGTGCCAGCAGCTTAGGAGGACTAGCGGGAGTGGTACAGTACTTC. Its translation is CASSLGGLAGVVQYF. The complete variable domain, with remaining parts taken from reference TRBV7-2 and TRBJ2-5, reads GAGVSQSPSNKVTEKGKDVELRCDPISGHTALYWYRQSLGQGLEFLIYFQGNSAPDKSGLPSDRFSAERTGGSVSTLTIQRTQQEDSAVYLCASSLGGLAGVVQYFGPGTRLLVL.

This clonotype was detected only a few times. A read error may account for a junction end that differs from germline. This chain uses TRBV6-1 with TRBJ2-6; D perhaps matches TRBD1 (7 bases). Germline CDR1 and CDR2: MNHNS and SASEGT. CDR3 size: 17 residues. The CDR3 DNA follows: TGTGCCAGCAGCCCAGGGGGGCTTACCTCTGGGACCAACGTCCTGACTTTC. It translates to CASSPGGLTSGTNVLTF.

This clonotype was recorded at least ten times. In DNA form, the CDR3 reads TGCGCCAGCAGGAAGGGGAATATCACAGATACGCAGTATTTT. Its protein product is CASRKGNITDTQYF. The chain has TRBV5-1 and TRBJ2-3; D is possibly TRBD1 (5 bases). The length of the CDR3 is 14 residues. With 5 bases removed from V and 2 bases from J, the gap between germline ends came to 12 bases. CDR1 is SGHRS, CDR2 YFSETQ, per germline.

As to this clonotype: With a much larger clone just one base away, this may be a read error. CDR3 coding DNA: TGCAGTGCTAAACTAGCGGGGAGTCAAGAGACCCAGTTCTTC. Protein product: CSAKLAGSQETQFF. This sequence joins TRBV20-1 and TRBJ2-1, with 10 bases matching TRBD2. CDR1 and CDR2 from the germline V gene are DFQATT and SNEGSKA (reference sequence). This CDR3 is 14 amino acids long. V gave up 4 bases and J gave up 13 bases; unmatched junction bases: 13.

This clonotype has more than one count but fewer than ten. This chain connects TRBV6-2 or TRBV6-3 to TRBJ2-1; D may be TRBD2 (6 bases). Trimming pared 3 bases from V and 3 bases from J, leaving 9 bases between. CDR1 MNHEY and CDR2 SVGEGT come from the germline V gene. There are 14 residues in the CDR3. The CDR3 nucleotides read TGTGCCAGCAGTTATGGACTAATCTACAATGAGCAGTTCTTC. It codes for CASSYGLIYNEQFF.

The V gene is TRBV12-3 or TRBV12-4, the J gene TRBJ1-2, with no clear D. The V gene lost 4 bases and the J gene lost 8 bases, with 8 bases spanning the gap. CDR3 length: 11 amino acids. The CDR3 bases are TGTGCCAGCAGTTATCGGTTAGGCTACACCTTC. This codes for CASSYRLGYTF.

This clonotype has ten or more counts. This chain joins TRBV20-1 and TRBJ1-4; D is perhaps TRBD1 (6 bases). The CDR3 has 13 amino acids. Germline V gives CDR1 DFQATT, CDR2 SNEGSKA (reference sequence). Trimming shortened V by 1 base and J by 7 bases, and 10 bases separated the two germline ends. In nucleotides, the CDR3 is TGCAGTGCTAGAGTCAGGGGCGGTGAAAAACTGTTTTTT. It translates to CSARVRGGEKLFF.

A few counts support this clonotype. For the CDR3, the DNA is TGCGCCAGCAGCTCTCAGGGGGACTACGAGCAGTACTTC. Residues: CASSSQGDYEQYF. The chain employs TRBV5-1 and TRBJ2-7; 7 nucleotides agree with TRBD1. The CDR3 is 13 amino acids. CDR1 is SGHRS and CDR2 is YFSETQ in the germline V gene. The V segment lost 3 bases and the J segment 3 bases; nucleotides outside the gene matches: 3.

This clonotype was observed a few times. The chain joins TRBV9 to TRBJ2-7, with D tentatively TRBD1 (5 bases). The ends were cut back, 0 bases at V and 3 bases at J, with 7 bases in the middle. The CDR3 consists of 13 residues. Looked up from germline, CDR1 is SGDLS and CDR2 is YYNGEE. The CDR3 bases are TGTGCCAGCAGCGTAGAGGGGATCTACGAGCAGTACTTC. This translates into CASSVEGIYEQYF.

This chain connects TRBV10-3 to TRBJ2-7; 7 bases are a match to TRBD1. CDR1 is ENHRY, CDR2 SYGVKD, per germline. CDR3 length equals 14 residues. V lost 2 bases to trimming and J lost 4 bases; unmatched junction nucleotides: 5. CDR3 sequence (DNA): TGTGCCATCAGTGAGGGGGGACAGTTTTACGAGCAGTACTTC. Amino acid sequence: CAISEGGQFYEQYF.

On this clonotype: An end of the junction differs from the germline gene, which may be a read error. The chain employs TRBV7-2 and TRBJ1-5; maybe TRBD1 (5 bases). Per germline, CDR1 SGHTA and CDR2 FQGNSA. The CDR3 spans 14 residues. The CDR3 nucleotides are TGTGCCAGCAGCCCCAGGGTTGGCAATCGGCCCCAGCATTTT. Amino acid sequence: CASSPRVGNRPQHF.

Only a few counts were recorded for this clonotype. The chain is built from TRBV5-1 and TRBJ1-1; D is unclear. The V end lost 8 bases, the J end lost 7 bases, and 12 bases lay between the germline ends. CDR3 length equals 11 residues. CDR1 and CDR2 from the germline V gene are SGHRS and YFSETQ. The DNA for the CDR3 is TGCGCCAGTGCCTCAGGATTTGAAGCTTTCTTT. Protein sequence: CASASGFEAFF.

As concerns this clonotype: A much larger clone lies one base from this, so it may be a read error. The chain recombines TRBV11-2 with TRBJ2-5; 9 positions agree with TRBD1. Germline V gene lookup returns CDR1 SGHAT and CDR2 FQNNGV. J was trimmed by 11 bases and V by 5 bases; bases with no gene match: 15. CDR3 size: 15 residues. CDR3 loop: CASSPHGTGNFRQYF. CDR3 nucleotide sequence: TGTGCCAGCAGCCCCCATGGGACAGGGAATTTCCGGCAGTACTTC.

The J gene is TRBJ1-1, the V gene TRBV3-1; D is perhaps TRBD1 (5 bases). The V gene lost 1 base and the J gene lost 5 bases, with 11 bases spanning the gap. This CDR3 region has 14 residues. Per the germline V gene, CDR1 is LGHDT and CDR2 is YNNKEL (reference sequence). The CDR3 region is CASSQALGRTEAFF. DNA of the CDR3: TGTGCCAGCAGCCAAGCTCTGGGACGGACTGAAGCTTTCTTT.

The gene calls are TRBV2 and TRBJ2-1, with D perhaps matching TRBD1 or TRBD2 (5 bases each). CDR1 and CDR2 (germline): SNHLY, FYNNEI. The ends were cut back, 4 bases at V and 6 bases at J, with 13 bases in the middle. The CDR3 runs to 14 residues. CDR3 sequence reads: CASSGFRGVNEQFF. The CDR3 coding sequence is TGTGCCAGCAGTGGATTTCGGGGCGTCAATGAGCAGTTCTTC.

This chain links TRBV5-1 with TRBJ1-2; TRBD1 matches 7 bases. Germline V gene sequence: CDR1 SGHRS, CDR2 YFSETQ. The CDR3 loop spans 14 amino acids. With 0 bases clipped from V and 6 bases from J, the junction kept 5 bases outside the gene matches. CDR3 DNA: TGCGCCAGCAGCTTGGAGGGACAGATCAATGGCTACACCTTC. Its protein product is CASSLEGQINGYTF.

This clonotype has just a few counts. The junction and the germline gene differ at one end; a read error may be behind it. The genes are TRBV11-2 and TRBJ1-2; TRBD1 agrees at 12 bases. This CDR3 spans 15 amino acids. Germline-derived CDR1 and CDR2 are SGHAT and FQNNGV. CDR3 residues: CASSLTGDRGPGCTF. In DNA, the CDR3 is TGTGCCAGCAGCCTTACGGGGGACAGGGGGCCGGGCTGCACCTTC.

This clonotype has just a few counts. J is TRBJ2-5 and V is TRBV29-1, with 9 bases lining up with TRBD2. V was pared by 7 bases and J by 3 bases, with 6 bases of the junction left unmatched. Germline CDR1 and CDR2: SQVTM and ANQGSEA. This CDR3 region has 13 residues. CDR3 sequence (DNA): TGCAGCGCCCCCGTAGCGGGAGAAGAGACCCAGTACTTC. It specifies CSAPVAGEETQYF.

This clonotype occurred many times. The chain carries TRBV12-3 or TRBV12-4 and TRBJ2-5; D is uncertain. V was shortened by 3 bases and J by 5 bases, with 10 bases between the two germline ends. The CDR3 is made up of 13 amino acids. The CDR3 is CASSFARWETQYF. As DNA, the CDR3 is TGTGCCAGCAGTTTCGCCCGGTGGGAGACCCAGTACTTC.

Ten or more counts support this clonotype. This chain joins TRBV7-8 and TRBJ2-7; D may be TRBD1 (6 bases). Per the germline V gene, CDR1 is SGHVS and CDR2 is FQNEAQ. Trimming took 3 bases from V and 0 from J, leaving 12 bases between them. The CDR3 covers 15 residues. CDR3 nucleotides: TGTGCCAGCAGCTTTGGACAGCCCTCCTCCTACGAGCAGTACTTC. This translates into CASSFGQPSSYEQYF.